These 13 T cell receptor beta chains came from one sample sequenced in a study of T-cell reconstitution after alpha-beta-depleted transplantation in children. Preparation of the TCRbeta library was carried out with unique molecular identifiers. In TCRdb, the PCR reads were re-called with MiXCR into one record per CDR3 protein. The sample lists fewer than 1 million distinct CDR3 sequences; around 15% were seen once. Sequenced here: PBMCs, mostly from graft donor cells, sampled 360 days after TCRalphabeta/CD19-depleted stem cell transplant. The source is a male patient aged 10 to 17 who had a stem cell transplant for acute lymphoblastic leukemia, so the T cells may come from the graft donor.

J is TRBJ2-5 and V is TRBV6-2 or TRBV6-3; the D gene is possibly TRBD1 (6 bases). Trimming removed 0 bases from V and 3 bases from J, with 14 bases in between. The CDR3 extends over 16 amino acids. The germline V gene has CDR1 MNHEY and CDR2 SVGEGT. The CDR3 sequence: CASSYSGRDIEETQYF. CDR3 coding DNA: TGTGCCAGCAGTTACTCCGGCAGGGACATAGAAGAGACCCAGTACTTC.

The V call is TRBV5-1, the J call TRBJ2-1; D might be TRBD2 (6 bases). The CDR3 is made up of 16 amino acids. Trimming removed 0 bases from V and 4 bases from J, with 14 bases in between. CDR1 is SGHRS and CDR2 is YFSETQ in the germline V gene. DNA for the CDR3: TGCGCCAGCAGCTTGGCCGTCCTAGCGCGGTACAATGAGCAGTTCTTC. Protein: CASSLAVLARYNEQFF.

This clonotype was recorded at least ten times. The chain is built from TRBV5-1 and TRBJ2-7, with TRBD2 matching 7 bases. This CDR3 has 16 amino acids. Per germline, CDR1 SGHRS and CDR2 YFSETQ. The V gene end was trimmed by 0 bases and the J gene end by 0 bases; junction bases not matched to a gene: 6. CDR3 protein: CASSLGPSGTSYEQYF. As DNA, the CDR3 is TGCGCCAGCAGCTTGGGGCCTAGCGGAACCTCCTACGAGCAGTACTTC.

This clonotype occurred a few times. The V gene is TRBV18, the J gene TRBJ1-4; D not resolved. The V and J ends lost 2 bases and 0 bases respectively, with 16 bases between them. In germline, CDR1 is KGHSH, CDR2 LQKENI. The CDR3 covers 18 residues. CDR3 nucleotide sequence: TGTGCCAGCTCACCAACGTTCCGGGTTTCCGCAACTAATGAAAAACTGTTTTTT. This sequence encodes CASSPTFRVSATNEKLFF.

This clonotype was counted at least ten times. The rearrangement links TRBV27 to TRBJ2-7; D not certain. The length of the CDR3 is 14 residues. Germline CDR1 reads MNHEY; CDR2 reads SMNVEV (reference sequence). Trimming took off 2 bases at V and 3 bases at J, with 11 bases between the two ends. The CDR3 DNA follows: TGTGCCAGCAGTTTAGATAGAGCCAACTACGAGCAGTACTTC. Its translation: CASSLDRANYEQYF.

The CDR3 is CASLDGSYEQYF. In DNA, the CDR3 is TGTGCCAGCTTGGACGGTTCCTACGAGCAGTACTTC. The chain has TRBV7-9 and TRBJ2-7; no clear D. Germline V CDR1 and CDR2: SEHNR, FQNEAQ (reference sequence). The V gene lost 8 bases and the J gene lost 1 base, with 9 bases spanning the gap. This CDR3 has 12 residues.

Only a few counts were recorded for this clonotype. The J gene is TRBJ2-1, the V gene TRBV12-3 or TRBV12-4, with a possible D match to TRBD2 (6 bases). This CDR3 has 15 residues. V was trimmed by 1 base and J by 11 bases, leaving 18 bases between them. The CDR3 is CASSLGRGRAKKQFF. The CDR3 DNA is TGTGCCAGCAGTTTAGGGCGGGGTCGGGCCAAAAAGCAGTTCTTC.

This clonotype has a count of ten or more. The chain uses TRBV7-6 and TRBJ2-7, with D unresolved. Trimming removed 0 bases at V and 3 bases at J, with 6 bases between. The CDR3 length is 13 residues. Germline values: CDR1 SGHVS, CDR2 FNYEAQ. The CDR3 DNA reads as TGTGCCAGCAGCTTAGCCTCCAACTACGAGCAGTACTTC. It encodes CASSLASNYEQYF.

V is TRBV30 and J is TRBJ1-1, with D maybe TRBD1 (5 bases). V was cut by 3 bases and J by 0 bases, with 11 bases left in between. The V gene's germline CDR1 is GTSNPN and CDR2 SVGIG (reference sequence). This CDR3 has 14 residues. CDR3 loop: CAWRTEIMNTEAFF. CDR3 nucleotides: TGTGCCTGGAGGACAGAGATAATGAACACTGAAGCTTTCTTT.

The chain is built from TRBV12-3 or TRBV12-4 and TRBJ1-4; D perhaps matches TRBD1 (6 bases). The CDR3 consists of 14 residues. V was cut by 4 bases and J by 7 bases, with 13 bases left in between. CDR3 protein: CASSSLNRVEKLFF. For the CDR3, the DNA is TGTGCCAGCAGTTCACTCAACAGGGTTGAAAAACTGTTTTTT.

The J gene is TRBJ2-2, the V gene TRBV29-1; TRBD2 might be the D (5 bases). The CDR3 runs 17 residues. Germline CDR1 reads SQVTM; CDR2 reads ANQGSEA. V gave up 0 bases and J gave up 3 bases, with 17 bases separating them. The CDR3 coding sequence is TGCAGCGTTGAAGATCCCCCCAGCGGAATATACACCGGGGAGCTGTTTTTT. Its translation is CSVEDPPSGIYTGELFF.

V usage is TRBV7-9 and J usage is TRBJ2-4, with 8 bases matching TRBD2. The CDR3 has 12 amino acids. Germline CDR1 reads SEHNR; CDR2 reads FQNEAQ (reference sequence). V was clipped by 6 bases and J by 14 bases; unmatched bases: 9. The CDR3 reads CASSPTPGLEYF. CDR3 sequence (DNA): TGTGCCAGCAGTCCTACCCCGGGACTAGAGTACTTC.

This clonotype occurred a few times. The chain carries TRBV9 and TRBJ1-1; 7 bases align to TRBD1. This CDR3 comprises 16 residues. Germline CDR1 SGDLS, CDR2 YYNGEE. V lost 3 bases, J lost 1 base, and 9 bases stayed unmatched. The CDR3 region is CASSALPGGRNTEAFF. In DNA, the CDR3 is TGTGCCAGCAGCGCTCTCCCAGGGGGGAGGAACACTGAAGCTTTCTTT.